The clone carrying this TCR beta chain was seen only a few times. This specimen belongs to a study of blood T cell repertoires in COVID-19. Study summary: Material from acute and convalescent COVID-19 was sourced from the United States, Italy and Spain. The cDNA or gDNA used as material had been derived from T cells, B-cell-depleted T cells, or PBMCs.

Original processing notes: By means of reference gene primer amplification, nucleated cell counts were estimated. Clones were sequenced by immunoSEQ multiplex PCR, and TCRdb holds only the in-frame ones, with some missing. V and J calls and clone size are given by that table; D and trimming were obtained from the DNA. The sample lists 200,000 to 250,000 clones, roughly 85% occurring once. The TCR sequence derives from a man aged 45 to 65 who had recovered from COVID-19. The sample was peripheral blood.

The DNA of the CDR3 is TGTGCCAGCAGTTACTCGAGTCATAATTCACCCCTCCACTTT. This gives the protein CASSYSSHNSPLHF. The chain combines TRBV6-6 with TRBJ1-6, with D hard to call. The V gene's germline CDR1 is MNHNY and CDR2 SVGAGI (reference sequence). V lost 0 bases to trimming and J lost 5 bases, with 5 bases between them. This CDR3 comprises 14 residues.